Listed below are T cell receptor beta chains from one sample, sequenced in a study of sequential checkpoint blockade in melanoma. Data came from immunoSEQ multiplex PCR; TCRdb stores just in-frame clones and leaves some out. The sample holds 15,000 to 20,000 clones, about 83% seen once. The sample was CD8+ T cells sorted from blood (inferred from file names), taken from a patient given nivolumab and ipilimumab in sequence. These receptors came from a human donor with melanoma. Both conserved end residues are part of each CDR3. The D gene is left open where the match is weak.

d_call: NA
v_call: TRBV7-9
j_call: TRBJ2-1
cdr3_aa: CASSLAQGEQFF

d_call: NA
v_call: TRBV19
j_call: TRBJ2-2
cdr3_aa: CASSIDLREQDTGELFF

d_call: NA
v_call: TRBV7-9
j_call: TRBJ2-1
cdr3_aa: CASSLAPGLYNEQFF

d_call: NA
v_call: TRBV7-9
j_call: TRBJ2-7
cdr3_aa: CASSEPGQSYEQYF

d_call: NA
v_call: TRBV30
j_call: TRBJ1-5
cdr3_aa: CAWSLGRGNQPQHF

d_call: NA
v_call: TRBV30
j_call: TRBJ2-1
cdr3_aa: CAWSHLYNEQFF

d_call: NA
v_call: TRBV6-5
j_call: TRBJ2-7
cdr3_aa: CASSYSGRDYEQYF

d_call: TRBD2
v_call: TRBV28
j_call: TRBJ2-2
cdr3_aa: CASSRYSGGDPGELFF

d_call: TRBD1
v_call: TRBV6-6
j_call: TRBJ1-1
cdr3_aa: CASSLDRGNTEAFF

d_call: NA
v_call: TRBV7-8
j_call: TRBJ2-5
cdr3_aa: CASSTLGQQETQYF